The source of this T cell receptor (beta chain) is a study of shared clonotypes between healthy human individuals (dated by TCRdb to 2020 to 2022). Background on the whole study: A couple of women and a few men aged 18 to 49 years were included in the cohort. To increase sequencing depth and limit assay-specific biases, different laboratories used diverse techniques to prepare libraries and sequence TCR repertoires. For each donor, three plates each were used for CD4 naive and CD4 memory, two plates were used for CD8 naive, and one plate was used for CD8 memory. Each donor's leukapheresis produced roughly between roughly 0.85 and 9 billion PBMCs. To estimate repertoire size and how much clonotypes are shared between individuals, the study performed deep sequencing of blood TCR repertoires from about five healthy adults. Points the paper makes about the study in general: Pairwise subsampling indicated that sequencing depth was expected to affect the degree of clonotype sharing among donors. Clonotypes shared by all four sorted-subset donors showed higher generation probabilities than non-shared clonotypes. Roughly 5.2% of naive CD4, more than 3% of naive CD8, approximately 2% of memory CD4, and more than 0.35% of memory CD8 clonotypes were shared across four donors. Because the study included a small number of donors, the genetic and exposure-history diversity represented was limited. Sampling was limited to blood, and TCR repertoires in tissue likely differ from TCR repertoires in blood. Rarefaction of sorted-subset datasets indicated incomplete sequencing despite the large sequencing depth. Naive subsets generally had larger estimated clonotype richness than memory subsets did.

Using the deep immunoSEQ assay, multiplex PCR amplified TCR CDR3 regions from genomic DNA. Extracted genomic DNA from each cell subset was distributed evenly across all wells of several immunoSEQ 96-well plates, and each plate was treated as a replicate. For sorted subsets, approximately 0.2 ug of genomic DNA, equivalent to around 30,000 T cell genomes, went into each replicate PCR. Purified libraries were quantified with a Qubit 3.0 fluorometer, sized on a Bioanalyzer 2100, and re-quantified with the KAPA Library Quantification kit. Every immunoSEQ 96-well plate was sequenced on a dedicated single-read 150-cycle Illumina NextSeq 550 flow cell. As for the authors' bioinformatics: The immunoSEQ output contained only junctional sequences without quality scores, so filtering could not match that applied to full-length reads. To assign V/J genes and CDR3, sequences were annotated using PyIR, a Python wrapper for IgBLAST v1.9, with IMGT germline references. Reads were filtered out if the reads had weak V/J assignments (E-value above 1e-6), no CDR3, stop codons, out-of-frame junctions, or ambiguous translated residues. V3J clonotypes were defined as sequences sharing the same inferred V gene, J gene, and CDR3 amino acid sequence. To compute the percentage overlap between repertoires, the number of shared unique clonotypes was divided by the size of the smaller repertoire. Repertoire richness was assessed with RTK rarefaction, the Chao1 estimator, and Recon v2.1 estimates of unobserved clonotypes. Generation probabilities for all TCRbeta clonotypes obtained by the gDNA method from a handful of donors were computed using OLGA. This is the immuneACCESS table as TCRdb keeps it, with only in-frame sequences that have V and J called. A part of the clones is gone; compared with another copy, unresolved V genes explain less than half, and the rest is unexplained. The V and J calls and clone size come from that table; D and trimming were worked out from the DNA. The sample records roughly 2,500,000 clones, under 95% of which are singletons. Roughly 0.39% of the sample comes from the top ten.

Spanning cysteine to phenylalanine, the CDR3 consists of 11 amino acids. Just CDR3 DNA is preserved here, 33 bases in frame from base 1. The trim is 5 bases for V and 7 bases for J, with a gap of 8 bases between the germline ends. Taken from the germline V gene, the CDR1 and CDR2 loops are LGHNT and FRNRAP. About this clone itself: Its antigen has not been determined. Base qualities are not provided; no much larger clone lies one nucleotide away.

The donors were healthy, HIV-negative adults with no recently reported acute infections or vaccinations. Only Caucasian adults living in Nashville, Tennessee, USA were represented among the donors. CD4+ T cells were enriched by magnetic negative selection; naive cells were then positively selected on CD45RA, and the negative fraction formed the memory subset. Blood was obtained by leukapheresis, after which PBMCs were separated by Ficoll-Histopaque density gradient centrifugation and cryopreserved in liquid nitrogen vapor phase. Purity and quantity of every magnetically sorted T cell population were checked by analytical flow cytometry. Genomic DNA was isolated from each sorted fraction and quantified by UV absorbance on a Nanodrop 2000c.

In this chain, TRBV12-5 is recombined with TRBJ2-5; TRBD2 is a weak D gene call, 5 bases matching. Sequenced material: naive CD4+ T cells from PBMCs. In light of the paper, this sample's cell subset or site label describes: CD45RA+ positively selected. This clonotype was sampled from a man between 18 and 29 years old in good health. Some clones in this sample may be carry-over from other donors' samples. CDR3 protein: CASGSEGTQYF. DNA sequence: TGTGCTAGTGGTAGCGAGGGGACCCAGTACTTC.